A selection of T cell receptor beta chains follows, all from one sample in a study of control samples from healthy donors and cancer patients. Profiling relied on immunoSEQ multiplex PCR, and the TCRdb table lists in-frame clones only, not all of them. The sample comprises roughly 93,000 clones, approximately 91% of which are singletons, and under 10% rests with the top ten. Sequenced: PBMCs. Receptors were obtained from a woman aged 50 to 65 with colorectal cancer. Both conserved end residues are part of each CDR3. Fields, in order: clone size, J gene, D gene, V gene, CDR3 DNA, CDR3 protein. D genes are given only for firm matches. The size field is filled for only some rows; it gives once, few, many or a size class.

clone size: -
J gene: TRBJ1-2
D gene: -
V gene: TRBV7-2
CDR3 DNA: TGTGCCAGCAGCTTATGGGGTGGCTACACCTTC
CDR3 protein: CASSLWGGYTF

clone size: -
J gene: TRBJ1-2
D gene: TRBD1
V gene: TRBV9
CDR3 DNA: TGTGCCAGCAGCCCAGACAGGGCTCTCTATGGCTACACCTTC
CDR3 protein: CASSPDRALYGYTF

clone size: -
J gene: TRBJ2-2
D gene: -
V gene: TRBV19
CDR3 DNA: TGTGCCAGTACTGCAAAGAACACCGGGGAGCTGTTTTTT
CDR3 protein: CASTAKNTGELFF

clone size: -
J gene: TRBJ2-1
D gene: TRBD1
V gene: TRBV18
CDR3 DNA: TGTGCCAGCTCCCTAGCTGGGACAGGTATCAATGAGCAGTTCTTC
CDR3 protein: CASSLAGTGINEQFF

clone size: -
J gene: TRBJ1-5
D gene: -
V gene: TRBV6-6
CDR3 DNA: TGTGCCAGCAGCGGACAGTGGCCCCAGCATTTT
CDR3 protein: CASSGQWPQHF

clone size: -
J gene: TRBJ1-1
D gene: -
V gene: TRBV7-9
CDR3 DNA: TGTGCCAGCAGCCTGCGGGAGAACACTGAAGCTTTCTTT
CDR3 protein: CASSLRENTEAFF

clone size: -
J gene: TRBJ1-1
D gene: -
V gene: TRBV5-1
CDR3 DNA: TGCGCCAGCAGCTTTACGGGCAGCATGAACACTGAAGCTTTCTTT
CDR3 protein: CASSFTGSMNTEAFF

clone size: -
J gene: TRBJ1-4
D gene: -
V gene: TRBV2
CDR3 DNA: TGTGCCAGCAGTGAAGGTCTCATTACAGGGTCGAATGAAAAACTGTTTTTT
CDR3 protein: CASSEGLITGSNEKLFF

clone size: -
J gene: TRBJ1-2
D gene: TRBD1
V gene: TRBV5-5
CDR3 DNA: TGTGCCAGCAGCAAAGAACCGGGACAGATACTCTATGGCTACACCTTC
CDR3 protein: CASSKEPGQILYGYTF

clone size: -
J gene: TRBJ1-4
D gene: -
V gene: TRBV27
CDR3 DNA: TGTGCCAGCAGAGCGGGGGGCTCACCTAATGAAAAACTGTTTTTT
CDR3 protein: CASRAGGSPNEKLFF

clone size: -
J gene: TRBJ2-1
D gene: TRBD2
V gene: TRBV6-2/TRBV6-3
CDR3 DNA: TGTGCCAGCAGTTACCCCTCGGGGACTAGCGGGGGCTTCGATGAGCAGTTCTTC
CDR3 protein: CASSYPSGTSGGFDEQFF

clone size: -
J gene: TRBJ1-3
D gene: -
V gene: TRBV15
CDR3 DNA: TGTGCCACCAGCAGACCGGACAGTGGAAACACCATATATTTT
CDR3 protein: CATSRPDSGNTIYF

clone size: -
J gene: TRBJ1-4
D gene: -
V gene: TRBV4-3
CDR3 DNA: TGCGCCAGCAGCCAAGATCTTTGGGGGATTATACTGTTTTTT
CDR3 protein: CASSQDLWGIILFF

clone size: -
J gene: TRBJ2-1
D gene: TRBD1
V gene: TRBV7-8
CDR3 DNA: TGTGCCAGCACGCCGGGACAGGCCTACAATGAGCAGTTCTTC
CDR3 protein: CASTPGQAYNEQFF

clone size: -
J gene: TRBJ2-6
D gene: -
V gene: TRBV19
CDR3 DNA: TGTGCCAGTAGTACACTTCAGGGATGGGGGGCCAACGTCCTGACTTTC
CDR3 protein: CASSTLQGWGANVLTF

clone size: -
J gene: TRBJ1-1
D gene: -
V gene: TRBV6-2/TRBV6-3
CDR3 DNA: TGTGCCAGCAGTTGGGTGAACACTGAAGCTTTCTTT
CDR3 protein: CASSWVNTEAFF

clone size: -
J gene: TRBJ1-2
D gene: TRBD1
V gene: TRBV10-3
CDR3 DNA: TGTGCCATCAGTGAGTCGACGGGGACAGGGGGGATTGGCGGCTACACCTTC
CDR3 protein: CAISESTGTGGIGGYTF

clone size: -
J gene: TRBJ2-5
D gene: TRBD1
V gene: TRBV5-6
CDR3 DNA: TGTGCCAGCAGCGGAGGACAGGTCCAAGAGACCCAGTACTTC
CDR3 protein: CASSGGQVQETQYF

clone size: -
J gene: TRBJ1-2
D gene: -
V gene: TRBV7-8
CDR3 DNA: TGTGCCAGCAGCCGGGGCCCCGAGGGGGGCTACACCTTC
CDR3 protein: CASSRGPEGGYTF

clone size: -
J gene: TRBJ2-5
D gene: -
V gene: TRBV7-2
CDR3 DNA: TGTGCCAGCAGCCTCAGATACCACCAGTACTTC
CDR3 protein: CASSLRYHQYF

clone size: once
J gene: TRBJ2-1
D gene: TRBD1
V gene: TRBV18
CDR3 DNA: TGTGCCAGCTCACCGGGACAGGGGTCCGATGAGCAGTTCTTC
CDR3 protein: CASSPGQGSDEQFF

clone size: -
J gene: TRBJ1-1
D gene: -
V gene: TRBV6-5
CDR3 DNA: TGTGCCAGCATTCAGAACACTGAAGCTTTCTTT
CDR3 protein: CASIQNTEAFF

clone size: -
J gene: TRBJ2-5
D gene: -
V gene: TRBV3-1/TRBV3-2
CDR3 DNA: TGTGCCAGCAGCCATACGGAGACCCAGTACTTC
CDR3 protein: CASSHTETQYF

clone size: -
J gene: TRBJ1-6
D gene: -
V gene: TRBV6-5
CDR3 DNA: TGTGCCAGCCGCCGCCCGGAGATGGATAATTCACCCCTCCACTTT
CDR3 protein: CASRRPEMDNSPLHF

clone size: -
J gene: TRBJ1-3
D gene: -
V gene: TRBV5-1
CDR3 DNA: TGCGCCAGCAGCTTGGACCCCCCCTCTGGAAACACCATATATTTT
CDR3 protein: CASSLDPPSGNTIYF

clone size: -
J gene: TRBJ1-6
D gene: TRBD1
V gene: TRBV2
CDR3 DNA: TGTGCCAGCGGACAGGTCTCCTATAATTCACCCCTCCACTTT
CDR3 protein: CASGQVSYNSPLHF

clone size: -
J gene: TRBJ2-1
D gene: TRBD2
V gene: TRBV7-2
CDR3 DNA: TGTGCCAGCAGCTTAGCGTCTAGCGGGGGTGATGAGCAGTTCTTC
CDR3 protein: CASSLASSGGDEQFF

clone size: -
J gene: TRBJ2-6
D gene: -
V gene: TRBV4-2
CDR3 DNA: TGTGCCAGCAGCCAAGATAAGTCGGGTGGGGCCAACGTCCTGACTTTC
CDR3 protein: CASSQDKSGGANVLTF

clone size: -
J gene: TRBJ1-1
D gene: -
V gene: TRBV9
CDR3 DNA: TGTGCCAGCAGTACCCCGTCCCCTGAAGCTTTCTTT
CDR3 protein: CASSTPSPEAFF